This T cell receptor (beta chain) was captured in a study of T cells in Graves' hyperthyroidism and ophthalmopathy. Turning to the study itself: Blood was drawn when the patient was first diagnosed and still untreated. Study-level findings and limits: In blood, most of the thyroid clonotypes expanded above 0.001 were also present.

The study based diagnoses on clinical symptoms, serum thyroxine and TRAb, thyroid ultrasound and orbital computed tomography. On this clonotype: Its target is not known.

The source material, RNA transcripts, was used to amplify TCR beta CDR3 regions. Initially, a first-round RT-PCR of the TCR CDR3 employed the HTBI primer set. TCRdb redid the calling of the multiplex PCR reads with MiXCR, one entry per CDR3 protein. The sample holds roughly 400,000 distinct CDR3 sequences, roughly 25% seen once. CDR1 MNHEY and CDR2 SMNVEV come from the germline V gene (reference sequence). There are 14 residues in the CDR3. Trimming shortened V by 6 bases and J by 4 bases, and 12 bases separated the two germline ends. The genes are TRBV27 and TRBJ1-4, with D perhaps TRBD1 (5 bases). The sample taken for sequencing was blood. The sequence derives from a man between 45 and 60 years old with Graves' hyperthyroidism. The CDR3 protein is CASSPRDLNEKLFF. In DNA form, the CDR3 reads TGTGCCAGCAGCCCCCGGGACCTTAATGAAAAACTGTTTTTT.